Listed below are T cell receptor beta chains from one sample, sequenced in a study of cytomegalovirus exposure and HLA in healthy donors. Sequenced by immunoSEQ multiplex PCR; TCRdb stores in-frame clones only, minus some. The data hold 130,000 to 150,000 clones, with approximately 80% observed a single time. The sequenced material came from PBMCs. These receptors came from a woman between 40 and 50 years old in good health and CMV-seropositive. The CDR3 runs from the conserved cysteine through the conserved F or W. Each record gives: J gene, V gene, clone size, D gene, CDR3 DNA, CDR3 protein. The D gene is left open where the match is weak. Clone size, where shown, is once, few, many, or a class for clones that have expanded.

TRBJ2-1	TRBV5-5	.	TRBD1	TGTGCCAGCAGACACCGGGACAGGGGAGTAGGAAATGAGCAGTTCTTC	CASRHRDRGVGNEQFF
TRBJ1-4	TRBV2	.	TRBD1	TGTGCCAGCAGTAGACAGGGGCTCACTAATGAAAAACTGTTTTTT	CASSRQGLTNEKLFF
TRBJ1-2	TRBV28	.	.	TGTGCCAGCACCCCGACAGCGCCTCACGCCTACACCTTC	CASTPTAPHAYTF
TRBJ2-5	TRBV7-9	.	TRBD2	TGTGCCAGCAGCTTATCTAGCGGGAGGCTCCAAGAGACCCAGTACTTC	CASSLSSGRLQETQYF
TRBJ2-2	TRBV10-3	.	TRBD1	TGTGCCATCAGCGGACAGGCGAACACCGGGGAGCTGTTTTTT	CAISGQANTGELFF
TRBJ2-3	TRBV6-6	.	.	TGTGCCAGCAGCCAGGCGGACATCCGCACAGATACGCAGTATTTT	CASSQADIRTDTQYF
TRBJ2-5	TRBV6-1	.	TRBD1	TGTGCCAGCAGCAGACAGGGAAGGGAGGAGACCCAGTACTTC	CASSRQGREETQYF
TRBJ2-3	TRBV5-8	.	.	TGTGCCAGCAGGGGCCCCGGTGCAGATACGCAGTATTTT	CASRGPGADTQYF
TRBJ1-5	TRBV2	.	.	TGTGCCAGCAGTGAAGCGCCGGGGGAAGGTCAGCCCCAGCATTTT	CASSEAPGEGQPQHF
TRBJ2-5	TRBV4-1	.	TRBD2	TGCGCCAGCAGCCACCCGCAGGGAGCGGGAAAAGAGACCCAGTACTTC	CASSHPQGAGKETQYF
TRBJ2-7	TRBV21-1	.	.	TGTGCCAGCAAAAAAGATGAGGGGGTAAGCTCCTACGAGCAGTACTTC	CASKKDEGVSSYEQYF
TRBJ2-7	TRBV29-1	.	TRBD2	TGCAGCGTTGAGCGGGAGCGGGACGAGCAGTACTTC	CSVERERDEQYF
TRBJ1-5	TRBV28	once	TRBD1	TGTGCCAGCACCAAGGGACAGGGGACAGGGCCCCAGCATTTT	CASTKGQGTGPQHF
TRBJ2-5	TRBV7-2	.	TRBD2	TGTGCCAGCAGCTTATCGGAGGAACTAGCGGGGTGGGGGACCCAGTACTTC	CASSLSEELAGWGTQYF
TRBJ1-1	TRBV4-2	.	.	TGTGCCAGCAGCCAAGGCCGAGGAGGTAACACTGAAGCTTTCTTT	CASSQGRGGNTEAFF
TRBJ2-1	TRBV5-6	once	TRBD2	TGTGCCAGCAGCTCAGGGACTAGCGGGGCGACCTACAATGAGCAGTTCTTC	CASSSGTSGATYNEQFF
TRBJ2-3	TRBV30	.	.	TGTGCCTGGAGTGTACGGTGGTCAGATACGCAGTATTTT	CAWSVRWSDTQYF
TRBJ2-3	TRBV7-2	.	TRBD2	TGTGCCAGCAGCCCCTCGGGACTAGCGGACCCGCGTACGCAGTATTTT	CASSPSGLADPRTQYF
TRBJ2-3	TRBV29-1	.	.	TGCAGCGCCCTGGGCCAGGTCACAGATACGCAGTATTTT	CSALGQVTDTQYF
TRBJ1-3	TRBV18	.	.	TGTGCCAGCTCACCACAGCTGGAGACTCGCTCTGGAAACACCATATATTTT	CASSPQLETRSGNTIYF
TRBJ1-1	TRBV7-7	.	TRBD1	TGTGCTAGCAGCCATGGGACAGGGGGAGGGATCACTGAAGCTTTCTTT	CASSHGTGGGITEAFF
TRBJ2-2	TRBV28	.	TRBD2	TGTGCCAGCAGTTTTTCTCTAGCGGGGGGCGGCGGGGAGCTGTTTTTT	CASSFSLAGGGGELFF
TRBJ1-4	TRBV9	.	.	TGTGCCAGCAGCTCCTCGGGGGACTCGAATGAAAAACTGTTTTTT	CASSSSGDSNEKLFF
TRBJ2-5	TRBV7-6	.	.	TGTGCCAGCAGCTTAGGGTACAGGGCCTTACAAGAGACCCAGTACTTC	CASSLGYRALQETQYF
TRBJ2-7	TRBV2	.	.	TGTGCCAGCAGTCCCCCCCTCTACGAGCAGTACTTC	CASSPPLYEQYF
TRBJ2-3	TRBV15	.	TRBD2	TGTGCCACCAGCAGAGATCTAGCGGAAGTAGATACGCAGTATTTT	CATSRDLAEVDTQYF
TRBJ1-5	TRBV6-1	.	.	TGTGCCAGCAGCACATATCAGCCCCAGCATTTT	CASSTYQPQHF
TRBJ2-7	TRBV6-1	.	TRBD1	TGTGCCAGCAGGATGGCAGGGGGCCGTGGCGAGCAGTACTTC	CASRMAGGRGEQYF
TRBJ1-1	TRBV5-5	.	.	TGTGCCAGCAGCTCCCTGAGGGGAGGGTACACTGAAGCTTTCTTT	CASSSLRGGYTEAFF
TRBJ2-2	TRBV2	.	.	TGTGCCAGCAGTGAGGCCACCCCCCTTGTCACCGGGGAGCTGTTTTTT	CASSEATPLVTGELFF
TRBJ2-3	TRBV11-1	once	TRBD1	TGTGCCAGCAGCAACCCGACAGGGGGCGAAAGAACAGATACGCAGTATTTT	CASSNPTGGERTDTQYF
TRBJ2-1	TRBV7-9	few	TRBD2	TGTGCCAGCAGCTTATCAGGGAGGGTCAATGAGCAGTTCTTC	CASSLSGRVNEQFF
TRBJ1-4	TRBV7-9	once	.	TGTGCCAGCCGGAGCCCAGCAAATGAAAAACTGTTTTTT	CASRSPANEKLFF
TRBJ1-1	TRBV19	.	TRBD1	TGTGCCAGTAGTATAGGACGGGACAGTGAAGCTTTCTTT	CASSIGRDSEAFF
TRBJ1-1	TRBV5-6	few	.	TGTGCCAGCAGCTTCGCGAGCACTGAAGCTTTCTTT	CASSFASTEAFF
TRBJ2-1	TRBV7-8	.	TRBD2	TGTGCCAGCAGCAAGCCGGGACTAGTGAAGTTCTTC	CASSKPGLVKFF
TRBJ1-6	TRBV27	.	TRBD1	TGTGCCAGCACCTCCAGGCCACAGGGGGATTCACCCCTCCACTTT	CASTSRPQGDSPLHF
TRBJ1-2	TRBV5-1	.	.	TGCGCCAGCAGCTTGACCGGTGGCTACACCTTC	CASSLTGGYTF
TRBJ2-3	TRBV7-2	few	TRBD2	TGTGCCAGCAGTATAGCGGGGGGGGCCTTCACAGATACGCAGTATTTT	CASSIAGGAFTDTQYF
TRBJ2-2	TRBV9	.	TRBD2	TGTGCCAGCAGCGTACTAGCGGCGAACACCGGGGAGCTGTTTTTT	CASSVLAANTGELFF
TRBJ2-7	TRBV15	once	.	TGTGCCACCAGCAGAGGGTTGGACGCACTAGCCGAGCAGTACTTC	CATSRGLDALAEQYF
TRBJ1-1	TRBV19	.	.	TGTGCCAGTAGTCTGTTCAGGGGGAACACTGAAGCTTTCTTT	CASSLFRGNTEAFF
TRBJ1-1	TRBV11-3	.	TRBD1	TGTGCCAGCAGCAGGACGACAGGGAGAGCTTTCTTT	CASSRTTGRAFF
TRBJ1-5	TRBV12-1	.	.	TGTGCCAGCAGCCCCCGGCGGGGGGCGCGACAGCCCCAGCATTTT	CASSPRRGARQPQHF
TRBJ2-2	TRBV7-7	.	.	TGTGCCAGCAGACAGGGTCCGGGGACCGGGGAGCTGTTTTTT	CASRQGPGTGELFF
TRBJ2-7	TRBV6-1	.	.	TGTGCCAGCAGTGACCTTTACGAGCAGTACTTC	CASSDLYEQYF